The present T cell receptor beta chain was sequenced within a study of CD8 T cells in Susac syndrome. RNA was extracted with the RNeasy kit, and a quantity of about 0.45 to 1 ug was reverse transcribed using random hexamers. Amplification of TCR beta CDR3 used immunoSEQ multiplex PCR across 54 Vbeta and 13 Jbeta. Each CDR3 protein gets one entry after TCRdb re-called the immunoSEQ multiplex PCR reads with MiXCR. The sample holds about 69,000 distinct CDR3 sequences, more than 85% seen once. The germline V gene has CDR1 MGHRA and CDR2 YSYEKL. Trimming left V 3 bases short and J 10 bases short, with 13 bases between. The CDR3 is 13 residues long. The multiple sclerosis controls were treatment-naive patients with relapsing-remitting disease that was stable or active. TEMRA cells were enriched by FACS, and CD4+ and CD8+ T cells were negatively isolated.

The receptor's source is a human donor with multiple sclerosis. The chain is built from TRBV4-1 and TRBJ2-1; no reliable D call. Specimen: CD8+ T cells from PBMCs. The CDR3 is CASSQHGPWEQFF. Here the CDR3 DNA reads TGCGCCAGCAGCCAGCATGGGCCATGGGAGCAGTTCTTC.